Following are 27 T cell receptor beta chains from one sample sequenced in a study of blood T cell repertoires in COVID-19. Data came from immunoSEQ multiplex PCR; TCRdb stores just in-frame clones and leaves some out. The profile shows some 250,000 clones, roughly four fifths of them singletons. The sample consisted of peripheral blood. The receptors originated from a woman under 30 with acute or convalescent COVID-19.

The chain carries TRBV24-1 and TRBJ2-1, with TRBD2 matching over 12 bases. V trimming: 3 bases; J trimming: 9 bases; junction bases outside the gene matches: 8. CDR1 is KGHDR and CDR2 is SFDVKD in the germline V gene. The CDR3 runs 16 residues. The CDR3 bases are TGTGCCACCAGTGATCCTGCTAGCGGGAGGGCCGGTGAGCAGTTCTTC. As protein: CATSDPASGRAGEQFF.

The chain links TRBV15 to TRBJ1-4; the D gene is possibly TRBD1 (5 bases). The length of the CDR3 is 16 residues. In germline, CDR1 is LNHNV, CDR2 YYDKDF (reference sequence). Trimming shortened V by 1 base and J by 8 bases, and 17 bases separated the two germline ends. CDR3 sequence: CATSRAGVSVREKLFF. The CDR3 DNA follows: TGTGCCACCAGCAGAGCGGGGGTTTCGGTTCGGGAAAAACTGTTTTTT.

V is TRBV5-1 and J is TRBJ2-7; D unclear. The V and J ends lost 5 bases and 5 bases respectively, with 20 bases between them. Germline V gene data show CDR1 as SGHRS and CDR2 as YFSETQ. The CDR3 extends over 15 amino acids. CDR3 sequence: CASSSFQFLRDEQYF. In DNA, the CDR3 is TGCGCCAGCAGTTCGTTTCAGTTTTTACGGGACGAGCAGTACTTC.

The rearrangement uses TRBV29-1 and TRBJ1-1; D is undetermined. V lost 0 bases and J 0 bases, leaving 5 bases between the germline ends. The CDR3 spans 13 residues. CDR1 and CDR2 (germline): SQVTM, ANQGSEA. This CDR3 reads CSVEDRVNTEAFF. In DNA form, the CDR3 reads TGCAGCGTTGAAGACCGAGTGAACACTGAAGCTTTCTTT.

This chain joins TRBV6-2 or TRBV6-3 and TRBJ2-3, with 10 bases aligning to TRBD2. V was pared by 5 bases and J by 4 bases, with 6 bases of the junction left unmatched. The CDR3 consists of 15 residues. Germline values: CDR1 MNHEY, CDR2 SVGEGT. CDR3 in amino acids: CASSGPGLASDTQYF. The CDR3 nucleotides read TGTGCCAGCAGTGGGCCGGGACTAGCGTCAGATACGCAGTATTTT.

The J gene is TRBJ1-1, the V gene TRBV5-1, with 7 bases matching TRBD1. V dropped 0 bases and J dropped 2; count of bases not matched to a gene: 4. The CDR3 sequence is 15 residues long. The V gene's germline CDR1 is SGHRS and CDR2 YFSETQ. CDR3 coding DNA: TGCGCCAGCAGCTTGGGAGGGGGCCCCAACACTGAAGCTTTCTTT. Protein sequence: CASSLGGGPNTEAFF.

This chain connects TRBV27 to TRBJ1-4; maybe TRBD1 (6 bases). V lost 6 bases, J lost 4 bases, and 15 bases lay in between. Germline V gives CDR1 MNHEY, CDR2 SMNVEV (reference sequence). CDR3 length: 15 residues. Here the CDR3 DNA reads TGTGCCAGCAGCCCGACAGGCCTGTATAATGAAAAACTGTTTTTT. Translation gives CASSPTGLYNEKLFF.

This clone has more than one count but fewer than ten. The chain joins TRBV27 to TRBJ1-2, with a tentative D call TRBD1 (5 bases). In germline, CDR1 is MNHEY, CDR2 SMNVEV (reference sequence). Trimming removed 6 bases at V and 2 bases at J, with 13 bases between. This CDR3 spans 14 amino acids. The CDR3 sequence: CASSRFGGNYGYTF. The CDR3 nucleotides read TGTGCCAGCAGCCGGTTTGGGGGGAACTATGGCTACACCTTC.

This clone was seen a single time. The chain has TRBV29-1 and TRBJ1-1; D is unresolved. There are 14 residues in the CDR3. V lost 0 bases and J lost 7, with 15 bases in between. Per the germline V gene, CDR1 is SQVTM and CDR2 is ANQGSEA. Written as DNA, the CDR3 is TGCAGCGTTGAAGACTGGAGGGCACCTAATGAAGCTTTCTTT. Translated, it gives CSVEDWRAPNEAFF. Variable domain in full (rest from reference TRBV29-1 and TRBJ1-1): SAVISQKPSRDICQRGTSLTIQCQVDSQVTMMFWYRQQPGQSLTLIATANQGSEATYESGFVIDKFPISRPNLTFSTLTVSNMSPEDSSIYLCSVEDWRAPNEAFFGQGTRLTVV.

V and J are TRBV28 and TRBJ1-1, with no clear D. Germline V gives CDR1 MDHEN, CDR2 SYDVKM. Trimming removed 6 bases at V and 4 bases at J, with 9 bases between. There are 12 residues in the CDR3. CDR3 coding DNA: TGTGCCAGCAGCCCGAGAGTCACTGAAGCTTTCTTT. Protein sequence: CASSPRVTEAFF.

The gene calls are TRBV28 and TRBJ2-3; TRBD1 matches at 10 bases. V shed 1 base and J 4 bases; nucleotides not matched to a gene: 20. Germline V gene sequence: CDR1 MDHEN, CDR2 SYDVKM. The CDR3 contains 21 residues. CDR3: CASSLFIPSSATGGKADTQYF. The DNA for the CDR3 is TGTGCCAGCAGTTTATTCATCCCGTCCTCGGCGACAGGGGGCAAAGCAGATACGCAGTATTTT.

This chain connects TRBV7-5 to TRBJ1-1. TRBV7-5 is marked as a pseudogene. The CDR3 is made up of 14 amino acids. CDR3 protein: CARSLGVRLGEAFF. The CDR3 bases are TGTGCCAGAAGCTTAGGGGTCCGACTAGGTGAAGCTTTCTTT.

This clone showed up just once. The rearrangement uses TRBV2 and TRBJ2-1; TRBD2 aligns across 11 bases. J was trimmed by 9 bases and V by 6 bases; bases with no gene match: 10. The germline CDR1 and CDR2 sequences are SNHLY and FYNNEI. The CDR3 spans 15 residues. The CDR3: CASRVIAGGPGEQFF. The CDR3 bases are TGTGCCAGCAGGGTAATAGCGGGAGGGCCCGGTGAGCAGTTCTTC.

The chain has TRBV7-2 and TRBJ2-3, with 8 nucleotides matching TRBD2. The trim removed 2 bases at V and 2 bases at J, leaving 6 bases unmatched. Germline values: CDR1 SGHTA, CDR2 FQGNSA. This CDR3 is 16 amino acids long. The CDR3 DNA sequence: TGTGCCAGCAGCTTACAAGGGACTAGTCCCACAGATACGCAGTATTTT. Protein product: CASSLQGTSPTDTQYF.

This clone has a handful of counts. V gene TRBV5-1 combines with J gene TRBJ1-4, with TRBD1 identical over 9 bases. The CDR3 loop spans 15 amino acids. Trimming cost V 1 base and J 8 bases; bases outside gene matches: 6. Germline V lookup: CDR1 SGHRS, CDR2 YFSETQ. In nucleotides, the CDR3 is TGCGCCAGCAGCTTGAGCGGGACAGGGCGAGAAAAACTGTTTTTT. Encoded protein: CASSLSGTGREKLFF.

The gene calls are TRBV5-5 and TRBJ2-7; 8 bases align to TRBD2. Germline V CDR1 and CDR2: SGHKS, YYEKEE (reference sequence). The CDR3 has 16 residues. The ends lost 3 bases at V and 7 bases at J; junction bases unmatched: 15. CDR3 in amino acids: CASSSSSPGGRREQYF. In nucleotides, the CDR3 is TGTGCCAGCAGCTCCTCGTCGCCGGGGGGGCGTCGAGAGCAGTACTTC.

The chain recombines TRBV19 with TRBJ1-5; TRBD1 agrees at 11 bases. The CDR3 spans 15 residues. CDR1 LNHDA and CDR2 SQIVND come from the germline V gene (reference sequence). J gave up 5 bases and V 6 bases, and 6 bases lay outside the gene matches. CDR3 sequence: CASSGTGGTHQPQHF. The CDR3 region has the DNA TGTGCCAGTAGCGGGACAGGGGGGACCCATCAGCCCCAGCATTTT.

The V and J genes are TRBV21-1 and TRBJ2-5; the table calls TRBD1, which could not be checked here. TRBV21-1 counts as a pseudogene. The CDR3 totals 15 residues. The CDR3 loop is CASSITGGARKTQYF. In DNA, the CDR3 is TGTGCCAGCAGCATTACAGGGGGCGCAAGGAAGACCCAGTACTTC.

This clone was seen a single time. This rearrangement joins TRBV19 to TRBJ2-7, with a possible D match to TRBD1 (6 bases). From germline, CDR1 is LNHDA and CDR2 SQIVND (reference sequence). This CDR3 has 15 residues. V was pared by 3 bases and J by 2 bases, with 14 bases between. The CDR3 sequence: CASSMAQGYAYEQYF. The CDR3 DNA is TGTGCCAGTAGTATGGCACAGGGATACGCCTACGAGCAGTACTTC.

The chain combines TRBV15 with TRBJ2-1; 11 nucleotides match TRBD2. Germline V gene lookup returns CDR1 LNHNV and CDR2 YYDKDF (reference sequence). The CDR3 has 15 amino acids. V trimming: 4 bases; J trimming: 8 bases; junction bases outside the gene matches: 7. In DNA, the CDR3 is TGTGCCACCAGCAAAACTAGCGGGAGTCTCGATGAGCAGTTCTTC. It yields the protein CATSKTSGSLDEQFF.

The chain links TRBV6-5 to TRBJ2-7, with 10 bases that match TRBD1. The CDR3 is 13 residues long. Germline trimming cut 7 bases from V and 5 bases from J; bases unmatched to any gene: 5. CDR1 and CDR2 from the germline V gene are MNHEY and SVGAGI. In nucleotides, the CDR3 is TGTGCCAGCAACCGGGACAGGGGCCACGAGCAGTACTTC. This encodes CASNRDRGHEQYF.

The V gene is TRBV4-3, the J gene TRBJ2-3; 8 bases line up with TRBD2. Trimming at V came to 3 bases and at J to 2 bases, leaving 7 bases not matched to a gene. The CDR3 totals 16 residues. CDR1 and CDR2 (germline): LGHNA, YSLEER. CDR3 nucleotides: TGCGCCAGCAGCCAGAGCGGGAGTGGGTCCACAGATACGCAGTATTTT. It codes for CASSQSGSGSTDTQYF.

The rearrangement links TRBV18 to TRBJ1-2; maybe TRBD1 (6 bases). The length of the CDR3 is 13 residues. Trimming removed 3 bases at V and 8 bases at J, with 13 bases between. The germline V gene encodes CDR1 KGHSH and CDR2 LQKENI. CDR3 sequence (DNA): TGTGCCAGCTCACCCCACCCAGGGGAAGGCTACACCTTC. Its translation: CASSPHPGEGYTF.

V and J are TRBV19 and TRBJ2-1; 14 positions match TRBD2. The CDR3 sequence is 17 residues long. Germline loops: CDR1 LNHDA, CDR2 SQIVND (reference sequence). V lost 1 base and J lost 9; bases outside the gene matches: 8. CDR3 DNA sequence: TGTGCCAGTAGTATAGCGAGACTAGCGGGAGGGCCCGGTGAGCAGTTCTTC. This sequence encodes CASSIARLAGGPGEQFF.

The sample holds one count of this clone. V usage is TRBV18 and J usage is TRBJ2-6; weak D call: TRBD1 (6 bases). This CDR3 is built from 15 residues. CDR1 is KGHSH and CDR2 is LQKENI in the germline V gene. Trimming left V 6 bases short and J 3 bases short, with 12 bases between. The CDR3 reads CASSEQGFGANVLTF. The CDR3 DNA sequence: TGTGCCAGCTCCGAACAGGGCTTTGGGGCCAACGTCCTGACTTTC.

The V gene is TRBV28, the J gene TRBJ2-3; 7 bases align to TRBD2. The germline V gene has CDR1 MDHEN and CDR2 SYDVKM. J was trimmed by 1 base and V by 2 bases; bases with no gene match: 3. The CDR3 is made up of 15 amino acids. In DNA form, the CDR3 reads TGTGCCAGCAGTTTAGCGGGAGCTGGCACAGATACGCAGTATTTT. This gives the protein CASSLAGAGTDTQYF. Supplemented by reference TRBV28 and TRBJ2-3, the full variable domain reads DVKVTQSSRYLVKRTGEKVFLECVQDMDHENMFWYRQDPGLGLRLIYFSYDVKMKEKGDIPEGYSVSREKKERFSLILESASTNQTSMYLCASSLAGAGTDTQYFGPGTRLTVL.

This chain uses TRBV11-2 with TRBJ2-2, with D tentatively TRBD1 (5 bases). Per germline, CDR1 SGHAT and CDR2 FQNNGV. This CDR3 contains 16 residues. V was pared by 3 bases and J by 4 bases, with 15 bases between. CDR3 amino acids: CASSFLGRVGTGELFF. CDR3 sequence (DNA): TGTGCCAGCAGCTTCCTGGGGCGCGTAGGCACCGGGGAGCTGTTTTTT.